This T cell receptor beta chain is drawn from a study of control samples from healthy donors and cancer patients. Data came from immunoSEQ multiplex PCR; TCRdb stores just in-frame clones and leaves some out. The data contain tens of thousands of clones, around 97% of them singletons. Per the germline V gene, CDR1 is MNHEY and CDR2 is SMNVEV (reference sequence). Trimming removed 5 bases from V and 2 bases from J; junction bases left unmatched: 6. CDR3 size: 15 residues. This receptor was identified in a woman in her 30s in good health. This rearrangement joins TRBV27 to TRBJ2-7; TRBD2 matches at 10 bases. Sequences were obtained from blood. CDR3 residues: CASSVSGRAPYEQYF. CDR3 sequence (DNA): TGTGCCAGCAGTGTAAGCGGGAGGGCCCCCTACGAGCAGTACTTC.